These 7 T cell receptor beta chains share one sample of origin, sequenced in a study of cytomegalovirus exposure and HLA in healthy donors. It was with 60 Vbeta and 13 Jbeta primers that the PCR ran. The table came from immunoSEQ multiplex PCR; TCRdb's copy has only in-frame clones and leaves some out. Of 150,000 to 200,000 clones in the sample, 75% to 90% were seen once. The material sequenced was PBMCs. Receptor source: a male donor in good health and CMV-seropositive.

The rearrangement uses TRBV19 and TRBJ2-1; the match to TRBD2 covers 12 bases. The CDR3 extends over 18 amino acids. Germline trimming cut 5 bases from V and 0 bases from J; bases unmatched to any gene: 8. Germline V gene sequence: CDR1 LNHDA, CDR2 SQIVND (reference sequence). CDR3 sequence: CASSPGLAGFNSYNEQFF. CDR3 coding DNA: TGTGCCAGTAGTCCGGGACTAGCGGGCTTTAACTCCTACAATGAGCAGTTCTTC. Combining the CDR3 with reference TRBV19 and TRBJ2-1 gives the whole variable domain DGGITQSPKYLFRKEGQNVTLSCEQNLNHDAMYWYRQDPGQGLRLIYYSQIVNDFQKGDIAEGYSVSREKKESFPLTVTSAQKNPTAFYLCASSPGLAGFNSYNEQFFGPGTRLTVL.

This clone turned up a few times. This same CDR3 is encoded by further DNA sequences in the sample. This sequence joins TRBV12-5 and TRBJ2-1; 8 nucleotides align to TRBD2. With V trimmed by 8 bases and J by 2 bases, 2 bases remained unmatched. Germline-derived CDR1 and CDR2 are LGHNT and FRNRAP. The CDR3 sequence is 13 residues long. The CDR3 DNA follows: TGTGCTAGTCGGGGGGGCGCCTACAATGAGCAGTTCTTC. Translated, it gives CASRGGAYNEQFF.

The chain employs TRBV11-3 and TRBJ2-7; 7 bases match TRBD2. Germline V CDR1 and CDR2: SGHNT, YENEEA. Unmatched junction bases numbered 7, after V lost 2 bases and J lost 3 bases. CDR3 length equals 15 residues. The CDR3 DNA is TGTGCCAGCAGCTTAATGTCAGCGGGATTCTACGAGCAGTACTTC. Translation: CASSLMSAGFYEQYF.

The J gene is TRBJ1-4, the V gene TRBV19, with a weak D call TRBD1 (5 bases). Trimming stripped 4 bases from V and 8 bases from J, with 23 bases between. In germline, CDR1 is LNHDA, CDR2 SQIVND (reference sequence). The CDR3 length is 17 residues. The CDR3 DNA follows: TGTGCCAGTAGTACCCTCTCTCAGGGTGCAGTTAGAGAAAAACTGTTTTTT. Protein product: CASSTLSQGAVREKLFF.

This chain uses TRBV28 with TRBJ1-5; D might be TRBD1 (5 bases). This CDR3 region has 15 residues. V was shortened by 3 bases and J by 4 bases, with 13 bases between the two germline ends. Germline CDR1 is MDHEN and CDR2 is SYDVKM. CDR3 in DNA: TGTGCCAGCAGTTTCGGGCAGGGTAGGAATCAGCCCCAGCATTTT. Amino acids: CASSFGQGRNQPQHF.

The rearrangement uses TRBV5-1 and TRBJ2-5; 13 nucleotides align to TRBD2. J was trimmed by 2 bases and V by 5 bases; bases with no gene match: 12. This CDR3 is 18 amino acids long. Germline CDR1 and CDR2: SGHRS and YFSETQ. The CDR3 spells CASSSNPTSGRAQETQYF. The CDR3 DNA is TGCGCCAGCAGTTCCAACCCAACTAGCGGGAGGGCTCAAGAGACCCAGTACTTC.

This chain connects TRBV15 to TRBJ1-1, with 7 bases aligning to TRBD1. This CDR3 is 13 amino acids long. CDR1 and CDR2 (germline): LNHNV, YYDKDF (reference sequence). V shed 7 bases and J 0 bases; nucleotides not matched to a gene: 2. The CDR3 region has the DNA TGTGCCACCACACAGGGGTTGAACACTGAAGCTTTCTTT. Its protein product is CATTQGLNTEAFF.